Included here is one T cell receptor (beta chain) sequence, with context. This entry is derived from a study of blood T cell repertoires in COVID-19. Study-wide context: Donors in the United States, Italy and Spain gave samples during acute or convalescent COVID-19.

The V gene end was trimmed by 3 bases and the J gene end by 6 bases; junction bases not matched to a gene: 9. The CDR3 sequence is 16 residues long. Per the germline V gene, CDR1 is SGHTA and CDR2 is FQGNSA. The authors' processing: Researchers report that nucleated cell counts were estimated from reference gene primer amplification. TCRdb's table, derived via immunoSEQ multiplex PCR, lists solely in-frame clones and lacks some. V and J calls plus clone size are reproduced from that table; the DNA served to infer D and trimming. Of approximately 130,000 clones listed, roughly 82% are singletons. This rearrangement joins TRBV7-2 to TRBJ1-5; 9 positions agree with TRBD1. This clonotype was sampled from a human donor in a cohort sampled during active COVID-19. Sequencing used peripheral blood. CDR3 nucleotides: TGTGCCAGCAGCTTTTGGACAGGGGATGTACGTCAGCCCCAGCATTTT. Its translation is CASSFWTGDVRQPQHF.